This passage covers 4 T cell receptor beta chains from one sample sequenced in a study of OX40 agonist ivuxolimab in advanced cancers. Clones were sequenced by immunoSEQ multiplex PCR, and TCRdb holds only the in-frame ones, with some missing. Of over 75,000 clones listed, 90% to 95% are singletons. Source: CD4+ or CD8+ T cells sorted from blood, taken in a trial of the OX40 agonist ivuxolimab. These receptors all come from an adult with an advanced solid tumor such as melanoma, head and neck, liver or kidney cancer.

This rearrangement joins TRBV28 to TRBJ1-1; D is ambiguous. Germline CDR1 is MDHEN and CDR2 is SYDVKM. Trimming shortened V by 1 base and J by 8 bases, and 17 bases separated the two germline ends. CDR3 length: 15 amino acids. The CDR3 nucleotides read TGTGCCAGCAGTTTATCCGGCGAATTAGGGTGGGAAGCTTTCTTT. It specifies CASSLSGELGWEAFF.

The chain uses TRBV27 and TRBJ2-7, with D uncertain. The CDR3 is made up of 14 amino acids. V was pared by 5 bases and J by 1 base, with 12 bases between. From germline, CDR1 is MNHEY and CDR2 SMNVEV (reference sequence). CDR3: CASSIRFNSYEQYF. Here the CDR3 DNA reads TGTGCCAGCAGTATCCGATTTAATTCCTACGAGCAGTACTTC.

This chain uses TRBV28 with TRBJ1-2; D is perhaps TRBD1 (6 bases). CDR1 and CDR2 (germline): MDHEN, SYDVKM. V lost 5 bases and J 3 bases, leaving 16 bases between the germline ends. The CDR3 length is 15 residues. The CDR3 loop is CASSGGNREDYGYTF. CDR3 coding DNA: TGTGCCAGCAGTGGAGGTAACAGGGAAGACTATGGCTACACCTTC.

DNA for the CDR3: TGTGCCAGCAGTGAATGGACAGAAGGGACTTCACCCCTCCACTTT. Amino acids: CASSEWTEGTSPLHF. The chain combines TRBV6-1 with TRBJ1-6; TRBD1 is a possible D gene (6 bases). The CDR3 is 15 amino acids. Germline V gene data show CDR1 as MNHNS and CDR2 as SASEGT. Trimming took off 2 bases at V and 9 bases at J, with 14 bases between the two ends.